Sequencing of this T cell receptor beta chain was carried out in a study of blood T cell repertoires in COVID-19 (dated by TCRdb to the early 2020s). The study in broad terms: The collaborator samples originated in the United States, Italy and Spain and spanned the acute and convalescent phases of COVID-19. The prospective study material was composed of cDNA or gDNA derived from T cells, B-cell-depleted T cells, or PBMCs. Subjects who had been exposed to COVID-19, were actively infected with it, or had recovered from it provided the deeply sampled blood TCRbeta repertoires that made up the dataset. The repertoires were made available in a free public database intended to serve as a resource for research on the immune response to SARS-CoV-2. Samples came from the ongoing ImmuneRACE study (first 160 participants) plus 1,254 subjects from 6 global collaborators. Sample metadata almost always included a de-identified subject ID, COVID-19 status, age in years and sex. Where available, HLA class I and class II types were taken from metadata supplied by the sample provider and were not determined by assay-based typing.

What the work shows at the level of the full study, not this receptor alone: Clinical and demographic metadata were provided uncurated, with the amount varying by source and participant.

The immunoSEQ Assay, a bias-controlled multiplex PCR, was used to amplify TCRbeta CDR3 regions from genomic DNA. The original methods were these. The number of nucleated cells in each sample was estimated by amplification of reference gene primers within the assay. To quantify the absolute abundance of each unique TCRbeta CDR3 rearrangement, sequence reads were collapsed and filtered. For each sample, productive Simpson clonality was calculated by taking the square root of Simpson's diversity index across productive rearrangements. TCRdb retrieved this table from immuneACCESS and kept in-frame rearrangements only. Not all clones are present; in checked studies, unresolved V genes account for under half, and no reason is known for the remainder. The V and J calls and clone size come from that table; D and trimming were worked out from the DNA. A total of some 130,000 clones appear in this sample, around 73% of them only once. Of the sample, approximately 10% falls within the top ten clones.

The CDR3 sequence holds 17 residues, the cysteine and phenylalanine included. The CDR3 DNA has 51 bases and is translated from base 1. Trimming accounts for 1 base at V and 3 bases at J, while the number of junction bases matched to no gene is 4. In the germline V gene, CDR1 corresponds to SGHTA and CDR2 to FQGNSA. In regard to this clone: Its antigen remains undetermined. Base quality data are lacking; no much larger clone is found one base away.

Samples from volunteer blood donors who had recovered from COVID-19 were contributed by a second Seattle source. Collaborating institutions collected whole blood in K2EDTA tubes following their own protocols. For TCRbeta analysis, collaborators shipped samples as frozen whole blood, isolated PBMCs, or DNA extracted from either of those sample types. The rearrangement combines TRBV7-2 with TRBJ1-4; the junction holds 11 bases that match TRBD1. The sample consisted of peripheral blood. The TCR comes from a man in his fifties or sixties who had recovered from COVID-19. The CDR3 region reads CASSLVGTGGANEKLFF. At the DNA level, the sequence is TGTGCCAGCAGCTTAGTTGGGACAGGGGGAGCTAATGAAAAACTGTTTTTT.